This T cell receptor beta chain was identified during a study of blood T cell repertoires in COVID-19 (dated by TCRdb to between 2020 and 2021). Background for the entire study: Samples covering the acute and convalescent phases of COVID-19 were provided by collaborators in the United States, Italy and Spain. The prospective study material was composed of cDNA or gDNA derived from T cells, B-cell-depleted T cells, or PBMCs. The dataset comprised deeply sampled blood TCRbeta repertoires from subjects exposed to, actively infected with, or recovered from COVID-19. A freely available public database, intended as a resource for researchers studying the immune response to SARS-CoV-2, is where the repertoires were released. The samples were drawn from the first 160 participants of the ongoing ImmuneRACE study and from 1,254 subjects provided by 6 global collaborators. Sample metadata almost always included a de-identified subject ID, COVID-19 status, age in years and sex. Where HLA class I and class II types were available, the types were taken from metadata supplied by the sample provider, not from assay-based typing.

With respect to this clone: Its specific antigen is unknown. Base qualities are not recorded, but no much larger clone differs from it by a single base.

Trimming at the junction amounts to 0 bases on V and 4 bases on J, and the germline ends lie 9 bases apart. Based on the germline V gene, the CDR1 and CDR2 sequences are LGHNA and YNFKEQ. CDR3 length: 14 amino acids, cysteine to phenylalanine. Only CDR3 DNA is held: 42 bases, read in frame from base 1. The immunoSEQ Assay, a bias-controlled multiplex PCR, was used to amplify TCRbeta CDR3 regions from genomic DNA. The paper's processing steps were these. Within the assay, amplification of reference gene primers was used to estimate how many nucleated cells each sample contained. To quantify the absolute abundance of each unique TCRbeta CDR3 rearrangement, sequence reads were collapsed and filtered. Productive Simpson clonality was computed per sample as the square root of Simpson's diversity index over productive rearrangements. The table comes from immuneACCESS by way of TCRdb, which keeps in-frame sequences with V and J called. Part of the clones is missing from these tables; in studies checked, under half for an unresolved V gene and the rest for unknown reasons. The DNA gave D and trimming, while V, J and clone size come from that table. The sample includes tens of thousands of clones, with 82% observed a single time. In total, the top ten clones hold roughly 11% of the sample.

Broad study findings and their caveats: The quantity of clinical and demographic metadata differed by source and by participant and was supplied without curation.

Collaborating institutions collected whole blood in K2EDTA tubes following their own protocols. For TCRbeta analysis, collaborator samples were shipped as frozen whole blood, as isolated PBMCs, or as DNA extracted from either sample type. The chain joins TRBV4-2 to TRBJ1-2; the D gene cannot be resolved reliably. The material sequenced was peripheral blood. This TCR was recovered from a man between 45 and 60 years old with acute or convalescent COVID-19. The CDR3 loop reads CASSQEERAYGYTF. The DNA reads TGTGCCAGCAGCCAAGAGGAGAGGGCCTATGGCTACACCTTC.